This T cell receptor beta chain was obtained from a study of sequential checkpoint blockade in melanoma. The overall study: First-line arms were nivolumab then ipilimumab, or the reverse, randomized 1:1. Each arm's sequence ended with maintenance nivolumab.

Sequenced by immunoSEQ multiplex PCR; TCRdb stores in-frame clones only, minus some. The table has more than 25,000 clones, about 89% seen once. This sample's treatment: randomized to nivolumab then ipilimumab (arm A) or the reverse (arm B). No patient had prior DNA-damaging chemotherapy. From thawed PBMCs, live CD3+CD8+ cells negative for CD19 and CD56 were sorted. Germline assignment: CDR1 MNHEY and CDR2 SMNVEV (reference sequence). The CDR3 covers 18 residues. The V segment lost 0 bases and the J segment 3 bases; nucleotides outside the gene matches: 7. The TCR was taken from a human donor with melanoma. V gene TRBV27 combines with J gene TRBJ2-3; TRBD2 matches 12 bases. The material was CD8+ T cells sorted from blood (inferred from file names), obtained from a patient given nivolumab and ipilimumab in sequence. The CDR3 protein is CASSLSPSGGVGTDTQYF. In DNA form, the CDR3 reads TGTGCCAGCAGTTTATCCCCTAGCGGGGGGGTTGGGACAGATACGCAGTATTTT.